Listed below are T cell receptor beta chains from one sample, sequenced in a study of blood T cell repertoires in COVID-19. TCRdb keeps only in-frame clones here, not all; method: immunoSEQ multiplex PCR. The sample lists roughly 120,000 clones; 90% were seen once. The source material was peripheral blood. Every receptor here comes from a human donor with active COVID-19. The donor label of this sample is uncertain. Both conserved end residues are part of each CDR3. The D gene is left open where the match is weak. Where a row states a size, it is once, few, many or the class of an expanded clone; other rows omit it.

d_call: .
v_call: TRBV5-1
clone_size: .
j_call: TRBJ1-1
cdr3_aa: CASSLAGQRTEAFF
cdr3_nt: TGCGCCAGCAGCTTGGCGGGACAAAGAACTGAAGCTTTCTTT

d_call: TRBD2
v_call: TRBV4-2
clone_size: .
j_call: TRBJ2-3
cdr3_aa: CASSPRLAGGTDTQYF
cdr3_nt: TGTGCCAGCAGCCCGCGACTAGCGGGGGGCACAGATACGCAGTATTTT

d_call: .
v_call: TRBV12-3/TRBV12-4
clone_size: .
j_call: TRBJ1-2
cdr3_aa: CASSLPGYGYTF
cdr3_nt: TGTGCCAGCAGTTTACCAGGGTATGGCTACACCTTC

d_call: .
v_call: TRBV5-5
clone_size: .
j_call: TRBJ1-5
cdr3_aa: CASSGDSQHF
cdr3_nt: TGTGCCAGCAGCGGTGACAGCCAGCATTTT

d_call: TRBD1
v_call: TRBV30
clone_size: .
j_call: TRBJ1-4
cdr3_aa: CAWSAGTGAEKLFF
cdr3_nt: TGTGCCTGGAGCGCCGGGACAGGGGCCGAAAAACTGTTTTTT

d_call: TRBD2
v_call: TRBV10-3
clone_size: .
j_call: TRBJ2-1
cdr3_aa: CAISEVLAGGYNEQFF
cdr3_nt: TGTGCCATCAGTGAGGTGTTAGCGGGGGGGTACAATGAGCAGTTCTTC

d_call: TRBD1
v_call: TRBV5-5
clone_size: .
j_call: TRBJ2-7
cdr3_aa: CASRAGTGGKGGYEQYF
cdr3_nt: TGTGCCAGCAGGGCTGGGACAGGAGGAAAAGGAGGCTACGAGCAGTACTTC

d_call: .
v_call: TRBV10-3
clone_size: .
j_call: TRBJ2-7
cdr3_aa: CAISESGTFGYEQYF
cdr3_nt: TGTGCCATCAGTGAGAGCGGGACATTCGGCTACGAGCAGTACTTC

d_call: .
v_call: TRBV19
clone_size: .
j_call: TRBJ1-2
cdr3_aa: CASSIRTDGYTF
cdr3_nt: TGTGCCAGTAGTATCCGGACTGATGGCTACACCTTC

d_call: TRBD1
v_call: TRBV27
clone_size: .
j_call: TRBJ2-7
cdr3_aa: CASSFATPLPDRGYEQYF
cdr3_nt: TGTGCCAGCAGTTTTGCTACCCCGCTTCCGGACAGGGGCTACGAGCAGTACTTC

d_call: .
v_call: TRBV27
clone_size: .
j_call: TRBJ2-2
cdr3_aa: CASSSYTGELFF
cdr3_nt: TGTGCCAGCAGTTCGTACACCGGGGAGCTGTTTTTT

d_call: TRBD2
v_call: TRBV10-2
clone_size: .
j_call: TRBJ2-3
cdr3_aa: CASSGTGLGNTDTQYF
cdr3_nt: TGCGCCAGCAGTGGCACCGGACTAGGAAACACAGATACGCAGTATTTT

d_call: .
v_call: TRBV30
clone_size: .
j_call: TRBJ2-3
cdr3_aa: CAWSGAFPGTQYF
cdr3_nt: TGTGCCTGGAGTGGGGCGTTCCCAGGTACGCAGTATTTT

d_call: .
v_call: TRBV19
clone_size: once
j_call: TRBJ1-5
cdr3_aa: CASIGYSNQPQHF
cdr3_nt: TGTGCCAGTATCGGGTATAGCAATCAGCCCCAGCATTTT

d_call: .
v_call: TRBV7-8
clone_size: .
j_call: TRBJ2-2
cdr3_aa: CASSLAAGLGTGELFF
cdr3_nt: TGTGCCAGCAGCTTAGCAGCAGGGCTCGGCACCGGGGAGCTGTTTTTT

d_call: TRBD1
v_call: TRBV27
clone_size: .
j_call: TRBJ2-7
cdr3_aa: CASSSGQGYSGNYEQYF
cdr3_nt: TGTGCCAGCAGTTCGGGACAGGGGTACTCCGGCAACTACGAGCAGTACTTC

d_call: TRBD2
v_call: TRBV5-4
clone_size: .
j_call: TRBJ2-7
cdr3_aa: CASSPSGGRGIYEQYF
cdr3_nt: TGTGCCAGCAGCCCTAGCGGGGGTCGCGGCATCTACGAGCAGTACTTC

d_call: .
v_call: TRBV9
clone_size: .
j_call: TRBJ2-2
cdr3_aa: CASSVAGHPVGTGELFF
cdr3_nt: TGTGCCAGCAGCGTAGCGGGACACCCGGTGGGCACCGGGGAGCTGTTTTTT

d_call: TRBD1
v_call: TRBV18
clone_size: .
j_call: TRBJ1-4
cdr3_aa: CASSPGQGDNEKLFF
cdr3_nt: TGTGCCAGCTCACCGGGACAGGGTGATAATGAAAAACTGTTTTTT

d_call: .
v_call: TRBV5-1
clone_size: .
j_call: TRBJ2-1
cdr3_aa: CASSSPAYNEQFF
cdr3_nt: TGCGCCAGCAGCTCCCCAGCCTACAATGAGCAGTTCTTC

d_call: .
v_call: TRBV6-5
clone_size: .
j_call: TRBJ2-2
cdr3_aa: CASTEQWNTGELFF
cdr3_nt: TGTGCCAGCACGGAACAGTGGAACACCGGGGAGCTGTTTTTT

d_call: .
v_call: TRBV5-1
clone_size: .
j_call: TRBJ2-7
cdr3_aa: CASTPGSTPLGGEQYF
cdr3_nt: TGCGCCAGCACCCCTGGATCGACTCCCTTGGGAGGAGAGCAGTACTTC

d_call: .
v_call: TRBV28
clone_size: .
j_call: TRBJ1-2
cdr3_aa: CASSFPGDPTDYGYTF
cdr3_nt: TGTGCCAGCAGTTTTCCGGGGGATCCTACCGACTATGGCTACACCTTC

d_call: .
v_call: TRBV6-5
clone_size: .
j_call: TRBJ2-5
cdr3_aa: CASRHQGTPEETQYF
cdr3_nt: TGTGCCAGCAGACACCAAGGGACTCCAGAAGAGACCCAGTACTTC

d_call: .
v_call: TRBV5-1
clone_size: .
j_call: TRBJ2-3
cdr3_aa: CASSAIPQGGDTQYF
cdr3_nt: TGCGCCAGCAGCGCCATACCCCAGGGGGGAGATACGCAGTATTTT

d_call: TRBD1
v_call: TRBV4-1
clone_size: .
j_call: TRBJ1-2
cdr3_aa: CASSHGTGANYGYTF
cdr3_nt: TGCGCCAGCAGCCACGGGACAGGGGCTAACTATGGCTACACCTTC

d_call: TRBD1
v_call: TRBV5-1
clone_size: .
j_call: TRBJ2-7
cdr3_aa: CASSLDRGNYEQYF
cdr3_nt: TGCGCCAGCAGCTTGGACAGGGGAAACTACGAGCAGTACTTC

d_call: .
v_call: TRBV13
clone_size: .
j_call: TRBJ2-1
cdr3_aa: CASSSGLGNEQFF
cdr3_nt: TGTGCCAGCAGCTCAGGCCTCGGGAATGAGCAGTTCTTC

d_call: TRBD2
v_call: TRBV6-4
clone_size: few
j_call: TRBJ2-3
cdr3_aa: CASSEAAGSTDTQYF
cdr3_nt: TGTGCCAGCAGTGAAGCAGCGGGGAGCACAGATACGCAGTATTTT

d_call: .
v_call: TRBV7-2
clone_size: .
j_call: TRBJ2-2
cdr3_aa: CASSLRLGGGGYSTGELFF
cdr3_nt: TGTGCCAGCAGCTTACGGCTAGGGGGTGGGGGCTATAGCACCGGGGAGCTGTTTTTT

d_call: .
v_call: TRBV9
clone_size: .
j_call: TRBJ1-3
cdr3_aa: CASSLGVGGNTIYF
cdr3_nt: TGTGCCAGCAGTTTAGGGGTGGGAGGAAACACCATATATTTT

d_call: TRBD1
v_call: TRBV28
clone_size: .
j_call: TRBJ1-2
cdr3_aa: CASSPGGGYGYTF
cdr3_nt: TGTGCCAGCAGTCCAGGGGGCGGGTATGGCTACACCTTC

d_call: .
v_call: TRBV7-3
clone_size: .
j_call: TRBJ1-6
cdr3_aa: CASSLFAGGNSPLHF
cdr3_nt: TGTGCCAGCAGCTTATTCGCGGGCGGGAATTCACCCCTCCACTTT

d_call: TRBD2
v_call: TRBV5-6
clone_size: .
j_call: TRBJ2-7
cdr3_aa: CASSLGTSSVEQYF
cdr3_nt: TGTGCCAGCAGCTTGGGGACTAGCTCTGTCGAGCAGTACTTC

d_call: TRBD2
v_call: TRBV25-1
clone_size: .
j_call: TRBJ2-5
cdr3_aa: CASSVGGGKETQYF
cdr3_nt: TGTGCCAGCAGTGTGGGCGGGGGTAAGGAGACCCAGTACTTC

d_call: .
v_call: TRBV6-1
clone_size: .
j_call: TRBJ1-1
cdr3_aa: CASREGGGDTEAFF
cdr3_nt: TGTGCCAGCAGGGAAGGAGGGGGGGACACTGAAGCTTTCTTT